This TCR beta chain originates from a study of shared clonotypes between healthy human individuals (dated by TCRdb to the early 2020s). Some background on the complete study: The cohort included three men and a couple of women between 18 and 49 years of age. For each donor, CD4 naive and CD4 memory were each run on three plates, CD8 naive on two plates, and CD8 memory on one plate. To estimate repertoire size and how much clonotype sharing occurs between individuals, the study deeply sequenced the blood TCR repertoires of several healthy adults. Different laboratories and diverse techniques were used to prepare libraries and sequence TCR repertoires, to increase sequencing depth and limit assay-specific biases. Between about 0.8 and 9 billion PBMCs per donor were obtained by leukapheresis.

Note on this clone: Its binding antigen is unknown. No quality values exist for individual bases; no much larger clone is one base distant.

The research as a whole found: Naive subsets generally had larger estimated clonotype richness than memory subsets. Across several donors, about 5.2% of naive CD4, over 3% of naive CD8, 2% to 2.5% of memory CD4, and roughly 0.41% of memory CD8 clonotypes were shared. Higher generation probabilities were observed for clonotypes shared by all four sorted-subset donors than for non-shared clonotypes. Sampling was restricted to blood, and TCR repertoires in tissue are likely to differ from TCR repertoires in blood. Pairwise subsampling led to the expectation that sequencing depth would affect the degree of clonotype sharing among donors. Because the study included a small number of donors, the genetic and exposure-history diversity represented was limited. Rarefaction of sorted-subset datasets indicated incomplete sequencing despite the large sequencing depth.

V trim: 4 bases; J trim: 3 bases; unmatched bases: 7. Counted from cysteine to phenylalanine, this CDR3 has 15 amino acids. Of all the DNA, just the CDR3 is kept, 45 bases in frame from base 1. The germline V gene gives CDR1 as SGHRS and CDR2 as YFSETQ. CD8 naive samples were obtained by positive selection for CCR7 among CD45RO-negative cells, yielding a CD45RA+CCR7+ population from which TemRA cells were excluded. Donors were healthy HIV-negative adults with no recently reported acute infections or vaccinations. All donors were Caucasian adults living in Nashville, Tennessee, USA. After blood collection by leukapheresis, PBMCs were isolated using Ficoll-Histopaque density gradient centrifugation and then cryopreserved in the vapor phase of liquid nitrogen. Analytical flow cytometry was used to check the purity and quantity of every magnetically sorted T cell population. From each sorted fraction, genomic DNA was isolated and quantified by UV absorbance on a Nanodrop 2000c.

Using the deep immunoSEQ assay, TCR CDR3 regions were amplified from genomic DNA by multiplex PCR. Genomic DNA extracted from each cell subset was distributed evenly over all wells of several immunoSEQ 96-well plates, and each plate served as one replicate. Each replicate PCR for sorted subsets received 200 ng genomic DNA, equal to around 32,000 T cell genomes. Purified libraries were measured with a Qubit 3.0 fluorometer, size-checked on a Bioanalyzer 2100, and measured again with the KAPA Library Quantification kit. Each immunoSEQ 96-well plate was sequenced on its own single-read 150-cycle Illumina NextSeq 550 flow cell. Under the source paper's analysis protocol: Because the immunoSEQ output held only junctional sequences and lacked quality scores, the filtering could not match the filtering applied to full-length reads. Sequences were annotated with PyIR, a Python wrapper for IgBLAST v1.9, and V/J genes and CDR3 were assigned using IMGT germline references. Reads with weak V/J assignments (E-value above 1e-6), missing CDR3, stop codons, out-of-frame junctions, or ambiguous translated residues were removed. V3J clonotypes were defined as sequences sharing an identical inferred V gene, J gene, and CDR3 amino acid sequence. Percentage overlap between repertoires was calculated by dividing the number of shared unique clonotypes by the size of the smaller repertoire. Three approaches were used to assess repertoire richness: RTK rarefaction, the Chao1 estimator, and Recon v2.1 estimates of unobserved clonotypes. Generation probabilities for all TCRbeta clonotypes obtained by the gDNA method from a handful of donors were computed using OLGA. TCRdb provides this immuneACCESS table in a form limited to in-frame rearrangements. Some clones are lacking; in checked studies, under half of them reflect an unresolved V gene, and why the rest are absent is not known. V, J and clone size are those of that table, while D and trimming were read from the DNA. The sample table records roughly 770,000 clones; roughly 96% of these occur just once. The top ten constitute about 0.25% of the sample.

In this chain, TRBV5-1 is recombined with TRBJ2-7; TRBD2 matches 10 bases in the middle. Input material: naive CD8+ T cells sorted from blood. This specimen's cell subset or site label, per the study, means: CD45RA+CCR7+. The clonotype was recovered from a young man in good health. CDR3 loop: CASSPLWTSGYEQYF. The nucleotide sequence is given as TGCGCCAGCAGCCCGCTTTGGACTAGCGGCTACGAGCAGTACTTC.